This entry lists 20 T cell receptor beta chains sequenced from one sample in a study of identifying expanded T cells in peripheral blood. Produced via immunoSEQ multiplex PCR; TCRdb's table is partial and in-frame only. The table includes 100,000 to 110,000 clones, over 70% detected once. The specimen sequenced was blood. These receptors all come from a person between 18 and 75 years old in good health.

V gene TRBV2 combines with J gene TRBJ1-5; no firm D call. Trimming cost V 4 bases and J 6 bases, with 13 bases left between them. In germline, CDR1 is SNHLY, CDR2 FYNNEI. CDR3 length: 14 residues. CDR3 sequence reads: CASSAEGVSQPQHF. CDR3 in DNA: TGTGCCAGCAGTGCGGAAGGTGTAAGTCAGCCCCAGCATTTT.

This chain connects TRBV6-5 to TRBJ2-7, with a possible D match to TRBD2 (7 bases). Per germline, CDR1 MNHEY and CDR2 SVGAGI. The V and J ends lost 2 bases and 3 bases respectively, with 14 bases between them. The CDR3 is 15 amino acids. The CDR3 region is CASSYNREGFYEQYF. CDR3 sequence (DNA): TGTGCCAGCAGTTACAACAGGGAGGGGTTCTACGAGCAGTACTTC.

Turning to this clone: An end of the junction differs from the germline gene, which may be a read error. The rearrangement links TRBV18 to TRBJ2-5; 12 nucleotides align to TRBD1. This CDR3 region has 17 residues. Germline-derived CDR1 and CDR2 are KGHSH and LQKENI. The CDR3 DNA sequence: TGTGCCAGCTCCCCACCCTGGGACAGGGGGCGAAGAGAGACCCAGTACTTC. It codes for CASSPPWDRGRRETQYF.

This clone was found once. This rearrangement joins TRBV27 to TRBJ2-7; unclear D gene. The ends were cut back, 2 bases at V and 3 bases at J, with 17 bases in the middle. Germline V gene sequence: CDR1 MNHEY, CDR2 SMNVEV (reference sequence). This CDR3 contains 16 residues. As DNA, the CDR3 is TGTGCCAGCAGTTTAACCGCATCACCGGCCCTCTACGAGCAGTACTTC. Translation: CASSLTASPALYEQYF.

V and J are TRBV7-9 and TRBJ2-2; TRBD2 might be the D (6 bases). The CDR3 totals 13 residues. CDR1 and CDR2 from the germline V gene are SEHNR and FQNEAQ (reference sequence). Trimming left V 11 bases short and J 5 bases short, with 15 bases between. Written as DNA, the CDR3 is TGTGCCTCGGGGCGGGGAAAAACCGGGGAGCTGTTTTTT. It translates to CASGRGKTGELFF.

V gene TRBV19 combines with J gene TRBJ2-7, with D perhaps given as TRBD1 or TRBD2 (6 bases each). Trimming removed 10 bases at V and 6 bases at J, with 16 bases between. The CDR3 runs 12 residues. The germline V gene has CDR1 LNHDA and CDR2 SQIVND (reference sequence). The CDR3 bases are TGTGCCACTAGGGGGGCAGGGCTCGAGCAGTACTTC. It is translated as CATRGAGLEQYF.

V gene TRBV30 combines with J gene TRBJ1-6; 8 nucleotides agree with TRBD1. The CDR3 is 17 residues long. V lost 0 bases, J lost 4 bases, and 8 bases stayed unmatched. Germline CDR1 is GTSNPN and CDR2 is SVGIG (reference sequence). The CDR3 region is CAWSVSARGLYNSPLHF. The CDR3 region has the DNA TGTGCCTGGAGTGTATCGGCCAGGGGGCTTTATAATTCACCCCTCCACTTT.

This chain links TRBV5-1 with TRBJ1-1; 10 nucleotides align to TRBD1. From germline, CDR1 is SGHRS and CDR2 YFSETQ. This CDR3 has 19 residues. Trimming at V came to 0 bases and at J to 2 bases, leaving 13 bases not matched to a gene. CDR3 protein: CASSLVGVGGQGINTEAFF. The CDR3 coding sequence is TGCGCCAGCAGCTTGGTAGGAGTTGGGGGACAGGGGATAAACACTGAAGCTTTCTTT.

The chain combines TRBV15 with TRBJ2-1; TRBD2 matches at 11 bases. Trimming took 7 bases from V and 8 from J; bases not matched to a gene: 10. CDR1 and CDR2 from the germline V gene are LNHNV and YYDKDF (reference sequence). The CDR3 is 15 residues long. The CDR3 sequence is CATTVAGGPVDEQFF. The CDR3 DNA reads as TGTGCCACCACAGTAGCGGGAGGGCCCGTAGATGAGCAGTTCTTC.

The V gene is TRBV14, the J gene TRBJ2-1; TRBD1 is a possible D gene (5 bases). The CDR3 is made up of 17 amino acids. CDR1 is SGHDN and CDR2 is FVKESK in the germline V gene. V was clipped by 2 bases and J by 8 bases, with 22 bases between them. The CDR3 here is CASSQRTRASLIHEQFF. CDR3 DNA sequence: TGTGCCAGCAGCCAAAGGACAAGGGCCTCCCTGATCCATGAGCAGTTCTTC.

In nucleotides, the CDR3 is TGTGCCTGGGGGGCGACTAGCGGGGGGCTTGTTTGGACAGATACGCAGTATTTT. Its translation is CAWGATSGGLVWTDTQYF. The chain recombines TRBV30 with TRBJ2-3; 13 bases fit TRBD2. The trim removed 5 bases at V and 3 bases at J, leaving 14 bases unmatched. Germline CDR1 is GTSNPN and CDR2 is SVGIG (reference sequence). The CDR3 runs to 18 residues.

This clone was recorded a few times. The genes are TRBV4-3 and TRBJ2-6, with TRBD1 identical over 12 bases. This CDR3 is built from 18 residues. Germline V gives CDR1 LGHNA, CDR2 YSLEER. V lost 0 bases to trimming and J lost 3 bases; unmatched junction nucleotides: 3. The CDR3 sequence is CASSQDGTGGYGANVLTF. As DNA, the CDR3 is TGCGCCAGCAGCCAAGACGGGACAGGGGGCTATGGGGCCAACGTCCTGACTTTC.

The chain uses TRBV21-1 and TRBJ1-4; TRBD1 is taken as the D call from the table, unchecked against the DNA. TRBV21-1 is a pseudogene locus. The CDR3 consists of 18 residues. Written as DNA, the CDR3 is TGTGCCAGCAGCAAAGAGGGCGACAGGGGGCAGATGAATGAAAAACTGTTTTTT. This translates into CASSKEGDRGQMNEKLFF.

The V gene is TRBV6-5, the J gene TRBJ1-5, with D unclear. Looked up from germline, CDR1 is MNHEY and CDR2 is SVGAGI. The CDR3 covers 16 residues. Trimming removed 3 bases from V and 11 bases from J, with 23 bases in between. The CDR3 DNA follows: TGTGCCAGCAGTTATTCCCGCCGAAACGGTCAAGGAGCCCAGCATTTT. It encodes CASSYSRRNGQGAQHF.

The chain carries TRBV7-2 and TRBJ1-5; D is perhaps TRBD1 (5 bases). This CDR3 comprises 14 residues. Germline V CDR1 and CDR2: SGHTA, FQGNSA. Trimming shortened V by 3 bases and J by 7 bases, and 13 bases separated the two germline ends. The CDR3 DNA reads TGTGCCAGCAGCTTTCAGGGAGGGGAGCAGCCCCAGCATTTT. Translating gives CASSFQGGEQPQHF.

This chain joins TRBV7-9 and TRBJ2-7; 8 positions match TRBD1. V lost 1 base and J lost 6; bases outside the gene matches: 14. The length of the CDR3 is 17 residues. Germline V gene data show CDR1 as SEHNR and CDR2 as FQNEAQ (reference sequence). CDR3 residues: CASSLGSGTGLTAEQYF. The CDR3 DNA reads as TGTGCCAGCAGCTTAGGGTCCGGGACAGGCCTCACGGCCGAGCAGTACTTC.

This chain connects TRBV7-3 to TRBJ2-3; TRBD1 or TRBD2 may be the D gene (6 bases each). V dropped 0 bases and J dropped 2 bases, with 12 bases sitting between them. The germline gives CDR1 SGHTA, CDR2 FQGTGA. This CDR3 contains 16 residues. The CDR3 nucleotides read TGTGCCAGCAGCTTAACGACAGGAGGGAACACAGATACGCAGTATTTT. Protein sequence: CASSLTTGGNTDTQYF.

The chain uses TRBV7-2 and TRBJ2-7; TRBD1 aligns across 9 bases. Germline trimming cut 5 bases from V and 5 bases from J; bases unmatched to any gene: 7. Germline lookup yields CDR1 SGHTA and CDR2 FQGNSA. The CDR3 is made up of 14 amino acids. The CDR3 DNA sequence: TGTGCCAGCAGCCTCGGACAGGGGACCGACGAGCAGTACTTC. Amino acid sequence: CASSLGQGTDEQYF. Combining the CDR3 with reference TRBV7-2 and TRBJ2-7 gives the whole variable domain GAGVSQSPSNKVTEKGKDVELRCDPISGHTALYWYRQSLGQGLEFLIYFQGNSAPDKSGLPSDRFSAERTGGSVSTLTIQRTQQEDSAVYLCASSLGQGTDEQYFGPGTRLTVT.

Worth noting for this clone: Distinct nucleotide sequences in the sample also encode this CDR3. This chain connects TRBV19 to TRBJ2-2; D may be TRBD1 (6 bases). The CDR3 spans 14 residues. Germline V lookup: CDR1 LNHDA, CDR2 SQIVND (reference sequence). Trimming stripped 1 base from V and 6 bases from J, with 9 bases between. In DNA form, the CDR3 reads TGTGCCAGTAGTATAGTAGGGGGTCCCGGGGAGCTGTTTTTT. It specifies CASSIVGGPGELFF. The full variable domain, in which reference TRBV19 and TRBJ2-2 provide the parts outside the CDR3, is DGGITQSPKYLFRKEGQNVTLSCEQNLNHDAMYWYRQDPGQGLRLIYYSQIVNDFQKGDIAEGYSVSREKKESFPLTVTSAQKNPTAFYLCASSIVGGPGELFFGEGSRLTVL.

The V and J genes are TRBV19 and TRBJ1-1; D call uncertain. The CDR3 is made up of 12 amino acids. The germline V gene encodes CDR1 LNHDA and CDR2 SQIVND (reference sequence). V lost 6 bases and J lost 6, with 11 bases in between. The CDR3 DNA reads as TGTGCCAGTAGCCGGTCGGGCGCTGAAGCTTTCTTT. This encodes CASSRSGAEAFF.